One and the same sample provided the 23 T cell receptor beta chains below, sequenced in a study of response to subunit inactivated influenza vaccine. TCRdb ran MiXCR on the RT-PCR reads and lists one entry per CDR3 protein. Of about 480,000 distinct CDR3 sequences listed, roughly 25% were seen once; the top ten hold 1.5% to 2%. The sample consisted of CD4+ T cells sorted from PBMCs, taken about 5 days after vaccination. The receptors shown here come from a man in his fifties or sixties who received an inactivated influenza vaccine.

The chain employs TRBV5-1 and TRBJ2-1; no definite D call. With 6 bases removed from V and 4 bases from J, the gap between germline ends came to 8 bases. The CDR3 is 12 amino acids. From germline, CDR1 is SGHRS and CDR2 YFSETQ. Here the CDR3 DNA reads TGCGCCAGCAACGAGGAGTACAATGAGCAGTTCTTC. Protein: CASNEEYNEQFF.

The V and J genes are TRBV6-2 or TRBV6-3 and TRBJ2-1; 8 positions match TRBD2. Germline V gene lookup returns CDR1 MNHEY and CDR2 SVGEGT. CDR3 length equals 14 residues. V was pared by 8 bases and J by 7 bases, with 10 bases of the junction left unmatched. The DNA of the CDR3 is TGTGCCAGCTCATGGGCGGGAGGCCCTAATGAGCAGTTCTTC. Protein product: CASSWAGGPNEQFF.

This sequence joins TRBV12-3 or TRBV12-4 and TRBJ2-1; 8 bases fit TRBD2. The junction had 11 bases not matched to a gene; V was cut back by 0 bases and J by 7 bases. This CDR3 has 17 residues. The DNA for the CDR3 is TGTGCCAGCAGTTTAGCGTCGGGGGCGGGAGGTTTAAATGAGCAGTTCTTC. Translated, it gives CASSLASGAGGLNEQFF.

This clonotype was seen a few times. Sequence at one end of the junction differs from germline and may be a read error. The V and J genes are TRBV18 and TRBJ2-5; TRBD2 matches 10 bases. The CDR3 contains 15 residues. Germline V lookup: CDR1 KGHSH, CDR2 LQKENI. CDR3 amino acids: CASSPPGLAFETQYF. CDR3 DNA: TGTGCCAGCTCTCCACCGGGACTAGCGTTCGAGACCCAGTACTTC.

V is TRBV7-9 and J is TRBJ1-1; D ambiguous. Between the trimmed V and J ends, which lost 5 bases and 1 base, there was a span of 8 bases. This CDR3 is 13 amino acids long. Germline V gene data show CDR1 as SEHNR and CDR2 as FQNEAQ (reference sequence). The CDR3 region has the DNA TGTGCCAGCAGCAAAGACACGAACACTGAAGCTTTCTTT. Encoded protein: CASSKDTNTEAFF. The variable domain in full, completed from reference TRBV7-9 and TRBJ1-1, reads DTGVSQNPRHKITKRGQNVTFRCDPISEHNRLYWYRQTLGQGPEFLTYFQNEAQLEKSRLLSDRFSAERPKGSFSTLEIQRTEQGDSAMYLCASSKDTNTEAFFGQGTRLTVV.

The table lists this clonotype with a few counts. The junction departs from the called germline gene at one end, perhaps through a read error. The chain is built from TRBV20-1 and TRBJ2-1, with 11 bases aligning to TRBD2. Germline V lookup: CDR1 DFQATT, CDR2 SNEGSKA (reference sequence). CDR3 size: 13 residues. CDR3 sequence: CSASGRSLNEQFF. The CDR3 DNA sequence: TGCAGCGCTAGCGGGAGGTCGTTGAATGAGCAGTTCTTC.

This chain joins TRBV7-9 and TRBJ2-5; 7 nucleotides agree with TRBD2. With V trimmed by 1 base and J by 3 bases, 5 bases remained unmatched. The CDR3 length is 15 residues. Per the germline V gene, CDR1 is SEHNR and CDR2 is FQNEAQ (reference sequence). The CDR3 sequence is CASSLGPAGEETQYF. The CDR3 DNA reads as TGTGCCAGCAGCTTAGGACCCGCGGGGGAAGAGACCCAGTACTTC.

This rearrangement joins TRBV20-1 to TRBJ2-7; the match to TRBD1 covers 7 bases. Germline V CDR1 and CDR2: DFQATT, SNEGSKA (reference sequence). The V and J ends lost 6 bases and 4 bases, in that order; junction bases with no gene match: 9. This CDR3 spans 13 amino acids. DNA for the CDR3: TGCAGTGCCATTACAGGGGTTGGTTACGAGCAGTACTTC. Translating gives CSAITGVGYEQYF.

The chain joins TRBV15 to TRBJ2-3, with a weak D call TRBD2 (6 bases). This CDR3 spans 19 amino acids. Trimming removed 5 bases from V and 6 bases from J, with 30 bases in between. Per germline, CDR1 LNHNV and CDR2 YYDKDF (reference sequence). DNA for the CDR3: TGTGCCACCAGCGCCGCTTCCCCTCGGGCGGGGCTGCTTCTGGATACGCAGTATTTT. Translating gives CATSAASPRAGLLLDTQYF.

The sample holds a few counts of this clonotype. The chain is built from TRBV3-1 and TRBJ1-6, with no clear D. The germline CDR1 and CDR2 sequences are LGHDT and YNNKEL (reference sequence). Trimming cost V 1 base and J 13 bases, with 14 bases left between them. This CDR3 has 14 residues. This CDR3 reads CASSQGEIRTPLHF. CDR3 sequence (DNA): TGTGCCAGCAGCCAAGGAGAGATACGGACGCCCCTCCACTTT.

This chain joins TRBV25-1 and TRBJ2-1; a possible D gene is TRBD2 (7 bases). The CDR3 extends over 15 amino acids. From germline, CDR1 is MGHDK and CDR2 SYGVNS. The ends were cut back, 0 bases at V and 8 bases at J, with 14 bases in the middle. The CDR3 nucleotides read TGTGCCAGCAGTGAATACCGGGGGGCGCATTATGAGCAGTTCTTC. Protein sequence: CASSEYRGAHYEQFF.

Comment on this clonotype: The junction and the germline gene differ at one end; a read error may be behind it. The gene calls are TRBV25-1 and TRBJ1-2; D not resolved. In germline, CDR1 is MGHDK, CDR2 SYGVNS. This CDR3 is built from 13 residues. The CDR3 coding sequence is TGTGCCACCAGTGGGAGAGAGAGGGAAGGCTACACCTTC. This encodes CATSGREREGYTF.

The chain links TRBV12-3 or TRBV12-4 to TRBJ2-4, with D unresolved. The CDR3 runs 13 residues. Trimming shortened V by 4 bases and J by 11 bases, and 15 bases separated the two germline ends. For the CDR3, the DNA is TGTGCCAGCAGTTCTGTGACAAATACATTTCAGTACTTC. Its translation is CASSSVTNTFQYF.

The genes are TRBV4-3 and TRBJ2-1; D remains unclear. The CDR3 is 15 amino acids. CDR1 LGHNA and CDR2 YSLEER come from the germline V gene. V dropped 1 base and J dropped 5 bases, with 12 bases sitting between them. The CDR3 here is CASSQARDRHNEQFF. CDR3 nucleotides: TGCGCCAGCAGCCAAGCTAGGGATCGGCACAATGAGCAGTTCTTC.

The chain carries TRBV6-5 and TRBJ1-4; tentative D call: TRBD1 (5 bases). V lost 6 bases, J lost 8 bases, and 16 bases lay in between. Germline V gives CDR1 MNHEY, CDR2 SVGAGI. The CDR3 is 14 residues long. The CDR3 is CASRYTRDTEKLFF. The CDR3 nucleotides read TGTGCCAGCAGATACACCAGGGATACGGAAAAACTGTTTTTT.

The chain employs TRBV7-8 and TRBJ1-3; D gene uncertain. V gave up 4 bases and J gave up 3 bases, with 10 bases separating them. CDR1 and CDR2 from the germline V gene are SGHVS and FQNEAQ. The CDR3 is made up of 14 amino acids. CDR3 coding DNA: TGTGCCAGCAGCTCAGGAGCGGATGGAAACACCATATATTTT. Amino acid sequence: CASSSGADGNTIYF.

This CDR3 is CASSLTEHTEAFF. The DNA of the CDR3 is TGTGCCAGCAGTTTAACAGAGCACACTGAAGCTTTCTTT. The chain links TRBV6-4 to TRBJ1-1, with D hard to call. In germline, CDR1 is MRHNA, CDR2 SNTAGT. V was trimmed by 5 bases and J by 3 bases, leaving 10 bases between them. The length of the CDR3 is 13 residues.

This clonotype was seen a handful of times. This sequence joins TRBV9 and TRBJ2-1; 7 positions match TRBD2. The CDR3 covers 15 residues. From germline, CDR1 is SGDLS and CDR2 YYNGEE. Losses at the gene ends were 0 bases for V and 4 bases for J; bases not matched to a gene: 4. The CDR3 sequence is CASSVGSGDYNEQFF. CDR3 nucleotides: TGTGCCAGCAGCGTAGGCAGCGGGGATTACAATGAGCAGTTCTTC.

The V call is TRBV11-2, the J call TRBJ2-7, with D tentatively TRBD1 or TRBD2 (5 bases each). The V gene's germline CDR1 is SGHAT and CDR2 FQNNGV. V lost 1 base, J lost 3 bases, and 16 bases lay in between. The CDR3 sequence is 16 residues long. The CDR3 sequence: CASSLGETVPNYEQYF. CDR3 coding DNA: TGTGCCAGCAGCTTAGGGGAGACAGTTCCCAACTACGAGCAGTACTTC.

J is TRBJ2-7 and V is TRBV28, with D maybe TRBD1 (5 bases). The CDR3 runs to 14 residues. V lost 7 bases and J lost 0, with 13 bases in between. Germline V gene sequence: CDR1 MDHEN, CDR2 SYDVKM. The CDR3 spells CASKNIGDSYEQYF. The CDR3 DNA reads as TGTGCCAGCAAAAACATAGGGGACTCCTACGAGCAGTACTTC. Full variable domain (outside the CDR3, taken from reference TRBV28 and TRBJ2-7): DVKVTQSSRYLVKRTGEKVFLECVQDMDHENMFWYRQDPGLGLRLIYFSYDVKMKEKGDIPEGYSVSREKKERFSLILESASTNQTSMYLCASKNIGDSYEQYFGPGTRLTVT.

This clonotype was counted once. This rearrangement joins TRBV15 to TRBJ2-1, with 10 bases that match TRBD2. From germline, CDR1 is LNHNV and CDR2 YYDKDF (reference sequence). After removal of 0 bases from V and 12 bases from J, the junction contained 8 bases not matched to a gene. The CDR3 runs to 15 residues. The CDR3 loop is CATSRDWTSGDGQFF. CDR3 DNA: TGTGCCACCAGCAGAGATTGGACTAGCGGTGACGGGCAGTTCTTC.

V is TRBV5-6 and J is TRBJ2-7; TRBD1 might be the D (5 bases). Trimming took off 4 bases at V and 0 bases at J, with 14 bases between the two ends. The CDR3 extends over 15 amino acids. CDR1 SGHDT and CDR2 YYEEEE come from the germline V gene. Written as DNA, the CDR3 is TGTGCCAGCAGCCTAGTCGGACATAGCTCCTACGAGCAGTACTTC. This translates into CASSLVGHSSYEQYF.

This clonotype was observed a handful of times. The chain combines TRBV19 with TRBJ1-1; D unclear. Germline V gene sequence: CDR1 LNHDA, CDR2 SQIVND (reference sequence). The CDR3 spans 12 residues. Between the trimmed V and J ends, which lost 6 bases and 1 base, there was a span of 6 bases. Here the CDR3 reads CASSPQNTEAFF. The CDR3 nucleotides are TGTGCCAGTAGCCCACAGAACACTGAAGCTTTCTTT.